These 10 T cell receptor beta chains came from one sample sequenced in a study of blood T cells in healthy people across ages (dated by TCRdb to the mid-2010s). Receptor libraries were prepared by 5' RACE. The run used an Illumina HiSeq 2500. A second PCR of roughly 7 to 11 cycles was run with a J-beta primer mix and a sample-barcoded 5' primer. TCRdb trimmed the raw reads at Q25, called clones with MiXCR and kept productive beta chains. Rows are combined by CDR3 protein, so each entry shows the most common genes and DNA. The sample table shows about 1,500,000 distinct CDR3 sequences, and under 30% are seen once. 7.7% of the sample comes from the top ten. The sequenced sample was blood. These receptors originate from a woman aged 25 to 39 in good health.

This clonotype has a handful of counts. CDR3 nucleotides: TGTGCCAGCAGTTTAAGCGGGGCTGGGTCCGGGGAGCTGTTTTTT. Residues: CASSLSGAGSGELFF. The rearrangement uses TRBV12-3 or TRBV12-4 and TRBJ2-2, with 7 bases aligning to TRBD2. J lost 6 bases, V lost 2 bases, and 6 bases had no gene match. This CDR3 region has 15 residues.

This clonotype was seen ten or more times. The chain has TRBV5-1 and TRBJ2-7, with 7 bases identical to TRBD1. Germline CDR1 and CDR2: SGHRS and YFSETQ. Trimming cost V 6 bases and J 5 bases; bases outside gene matches: 8. This CDR3 spans 13 amino acids. The CDR3 coding sequence is TGCGCCAGCACTGGGACAGTAGGCCACGAGCAGTACTTC. Translating gives CASTGTVGHEQYF.

This chain joins TRBV13 and TRBJ2-7; D ambiguous. Germline V gives CDR1 PRHDT, CDR2 FYEKMQ (reference sequence). The V end lost 4 bases, the J end lost 5 bases, and 21 bases lay between the germline ends. CDR3 length: 16 amino acids. In DNA, the CDR3 is TGTGCCAGCAGCTCCAGGATAAACTATTTTGCCCACGAGCAGTACTTC. Translating gives CASSSRINYFAHEQYF.

This clonotype was observed a handful of times. The J gene is TRBJ1-1, the V gene TRBV7-2, with D tentatively TRBD1 (5 bases). Germline-derived CDR1 and CDR2 are SGHTA and FQGNSA. This CDR3 region has 14 residues. Trimming left V 1 base short and J 4 bases short, with 10 bases between. The CDR3 sequence: CASSLERGGTEAFF. Written as DNA, the CDR3 is TGTGCCAGCAGCTTAGAAAGGGGTGGCACTGAAGCTTTCTTT.

The chain joins TRBV7-6 to TRBJ1-1; the D is unclear. This CDR3 contains 12 residues. The germline V gene encodes CDR1 SGHVS and CDR2 FNYEAQ. The V end lost 5 bases, the J end lost 10 bases, and 14 bases lay between the germline ends. The CDR3 is CASSVYGERAFF. CDR3 nucleotides: TGTGCCAGCAGCGTCTATGGGGAACGAGCTTTCTTT.

This clonotype was detected a few times. V and J are TRBV7-2 and TRBJ1-5; D is ambiguous. V lost 5 bases and J 4 bases, leaving 15 bases between the germline ends. Germline lookup yields CDR1 SGHTA and CDR2 FQGNSA. The CDR3 is 15 amino acids. The CDR3 is CASSRPPGENQPQHF. CDR3 DNA sequence: TGTGCCAGCAGCCGACCGCCAGGTGAAAATCAGCCCCAGCATTTT.

The chain carries TRBV20-1 and TRBJ2-5, with 12 bases lining up with TRBD2. The CDR3 length is 16 residues. The V segment lost 2 bases and the J segment 3 bases; nucleotides outside the gene matches: 7. The V gene's germline CDR1 is DFQATT and CDR2 SNEGSKA (reference sequence). CDR3 sequence reads: CSARSLAGGPEETQYF. Written as DNA, the CDR3 is TGCAGTGCTAGATCCCTAGCGGGAGGGCCGGAAGAGACCCAGTACTTC.

The genes are TRBV3-1 and TRBJ1-5; maybe TRBD1 (6 bases). Trimming shortened V by 4 bases and J by 1 base, and 11 bases separated the two germline ends. The CDR3 consists of 15 residues. Germline V gene sequence: CDR1 LGHDT, CDR2 YNNKEL (reference sequence). The CDR3 sequence: CASSPRQESNQPQHF. The DNA for the CDR3 is TGTGCCAGCAGCCCGCGACAGGAAAGCAATCAGCCCCAGCATTTT.

This clonotype showed up just a few times. The chain carries TRBV7-9 and TRBJ2-1, with 9 bases that match TRBD2. CDR1 is SEHNR and CDR2 is FQNEAQ in the germline V gene (reference sequence). The CDR3 sequence is 13 residues long. V gave up 7 bases and J gave up 5 bases; unmatched junction bases: 3. The CDR3 loop reads CASKRGEDNEQFF. The CDR3 coding sequence is TGTGCCAGCAAGCGGGGGGAAGACAATGAGCAGTTCTTC.

V is TRBV11-2 and J is TRBJ1-2; tentative D call: TRBD1 (5 bases). Germline CDR1 SGHAT, CDR2 FQNNGV. The CDR3 extends over 15 amino acids. Trimming shortened V by 1 base and J by 8 bases, and 17 bases separated the two germline ends. CDR3 nucleotides: TGTGCCAGCAGCTTAGTAGGGGCGCAGGTCTACGGCTACACCTTC. Protein sequence: CASSLVGAQVYGYTF.